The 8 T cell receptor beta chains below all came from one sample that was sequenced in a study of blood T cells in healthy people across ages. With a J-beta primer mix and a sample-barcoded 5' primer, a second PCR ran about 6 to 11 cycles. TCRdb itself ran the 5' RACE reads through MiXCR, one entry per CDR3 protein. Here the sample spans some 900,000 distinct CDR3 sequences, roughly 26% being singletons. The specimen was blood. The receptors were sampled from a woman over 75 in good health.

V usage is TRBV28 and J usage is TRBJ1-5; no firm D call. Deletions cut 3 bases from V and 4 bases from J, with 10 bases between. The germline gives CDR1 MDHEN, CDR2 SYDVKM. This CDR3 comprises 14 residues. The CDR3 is CASSLLQSNQPQHF. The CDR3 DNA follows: TGTGCCAGCAGTTTGCTTCAGAGTAATCAGCCCCAGCATTTT.

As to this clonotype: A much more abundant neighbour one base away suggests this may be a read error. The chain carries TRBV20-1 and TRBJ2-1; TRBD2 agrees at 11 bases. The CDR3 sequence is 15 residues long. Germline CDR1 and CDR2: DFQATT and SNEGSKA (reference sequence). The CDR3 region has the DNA TGCAGTGCTAGGCCGGGACTAGCGGCCTCCAATGAGCAGGTCTTC. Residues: CSARPGLAASNEQVF.

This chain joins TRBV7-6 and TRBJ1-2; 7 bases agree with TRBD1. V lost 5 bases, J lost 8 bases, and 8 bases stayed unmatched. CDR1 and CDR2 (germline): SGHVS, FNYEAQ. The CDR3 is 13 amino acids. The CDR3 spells CASSPNRGQGYTF. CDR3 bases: TGTGCCAGCAGCCCAAACAGGGGCCAGGGCTACACCTTC. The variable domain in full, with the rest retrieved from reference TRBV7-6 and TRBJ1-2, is GAGVSQSPRYKVTKRGQDVALRCDPISGHVSLYWYRQALGQGPEFLTYFNYEAQQDKSGLPNDRFSAERPEGSISTLTIQRTEQRDSAMYRCASSPNRGQGYTFGSGTRLTVV.

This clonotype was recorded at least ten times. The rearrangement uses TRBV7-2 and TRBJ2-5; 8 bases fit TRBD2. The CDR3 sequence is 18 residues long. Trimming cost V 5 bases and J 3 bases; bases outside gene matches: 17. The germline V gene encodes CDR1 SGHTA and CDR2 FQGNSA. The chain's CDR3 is CASSPQRAPGGAKETQYF. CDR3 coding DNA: TGTGCCAGCAGCCCGCAGAGGGCCCCCGGGGGGGCCAAAGAGACCCAGTACTTC. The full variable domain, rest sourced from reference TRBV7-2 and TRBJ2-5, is GAGVSQSPSNKVTEKGKDVELRCDPISGHTALYWYRQSLGQGLEFLIYFQGNSAPDKSGLPSDRFSAERTGGSVSTLTIQRTQQEDSAVYLCASSPQRAPGGAKETQYFGPGTRLLVL.

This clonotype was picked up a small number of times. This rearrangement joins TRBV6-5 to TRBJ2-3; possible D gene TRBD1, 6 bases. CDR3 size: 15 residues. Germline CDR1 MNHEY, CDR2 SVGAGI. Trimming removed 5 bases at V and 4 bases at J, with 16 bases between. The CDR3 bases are TGTGCCAGCAGTCGTACCGGGACAACCCCAGATACGCAGTATTTT. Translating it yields CASSRTGTTPDTQYF.

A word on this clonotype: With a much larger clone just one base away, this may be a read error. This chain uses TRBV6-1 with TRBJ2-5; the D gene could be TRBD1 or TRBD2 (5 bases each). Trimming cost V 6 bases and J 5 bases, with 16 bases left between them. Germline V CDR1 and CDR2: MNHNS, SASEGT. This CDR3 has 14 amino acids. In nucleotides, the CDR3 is TGTGCCAGCAGGGTCGTGGTGGGGGAGGAGACCCAGTACTTC. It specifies CASRVVVGEETQYF.

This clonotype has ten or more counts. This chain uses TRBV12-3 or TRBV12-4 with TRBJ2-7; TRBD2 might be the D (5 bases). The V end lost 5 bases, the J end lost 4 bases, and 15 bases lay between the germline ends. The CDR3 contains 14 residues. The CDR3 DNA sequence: TGTGCCAGCAGTCGGGCCAGCGGTTTTTACGAGCAGTACTTC. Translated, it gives CASSRASGFYEQYF.

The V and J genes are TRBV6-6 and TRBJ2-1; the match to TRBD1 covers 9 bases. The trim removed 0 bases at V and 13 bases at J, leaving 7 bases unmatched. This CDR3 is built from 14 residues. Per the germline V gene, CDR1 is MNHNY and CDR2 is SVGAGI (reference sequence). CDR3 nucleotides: TGTGCCAGCAGTTACTCAGACAGGGGGGAGACCCAGTTCTTC. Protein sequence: CASSYSDRGETQFF.